What follows describes a single T cell receptor beta chain. Its antigen is not identified. This record comes from a study of cytomegalovirus exposure and HLA in healthy donors. Points from the study as a whole: Later genetic work tied a missense DCLRE1C variant to beta-chain V and J trimming. As a later analysis showed, several of the most significant clusters appeared to be linked to common viral pathogens. A few V segments could not be told apart, such as TRBV6-2 and TRBV6-3, and were left out.

The length of the CDR3 is 15 residues. V shed 2 bases, J shed 5 bases, and the junction held 8 bases outside the gene matches. Looked up from germline, CDR1 is LNHDA and CDR2 is SQIVND (reference sequence). PCR employed 60 Vbeta and 13 Jbeta primers. Clones were read by immunoSEQ multiplex PCR, and TCRdb kept only the in-frame ones, dropping some. Of about 160,000 clones in the sample, around 65% were seen once. The sample taken for sequencing was PBMCs. The rearrangement joins TRBV19 to TRBJ2-7, with 8 bases that match TRBD1. This receptor was obtained from a woman between 35 and 50 years old in good health and CMV-seropositive. Here the CDR3 reads CASSILGQGTHEQYF. The CDR3 nucleotides read TGTGCCAGTAGTATATTAGGACAGGGTACCCACGAGCAGTACTTC. Filled out from reference TRBV19 and TRBJ2-7, the complete variable domain reads DGGITQSPKYLFRKEGQNVTLSCEQNLNHDAMYWYRQDPGQGLRLIYYSQIVNDFQKGDIAEGYSVSREKKESFPLTVTSAQKNPTAFYLCASSILGQGTHEQYFGPGTRLTVT.